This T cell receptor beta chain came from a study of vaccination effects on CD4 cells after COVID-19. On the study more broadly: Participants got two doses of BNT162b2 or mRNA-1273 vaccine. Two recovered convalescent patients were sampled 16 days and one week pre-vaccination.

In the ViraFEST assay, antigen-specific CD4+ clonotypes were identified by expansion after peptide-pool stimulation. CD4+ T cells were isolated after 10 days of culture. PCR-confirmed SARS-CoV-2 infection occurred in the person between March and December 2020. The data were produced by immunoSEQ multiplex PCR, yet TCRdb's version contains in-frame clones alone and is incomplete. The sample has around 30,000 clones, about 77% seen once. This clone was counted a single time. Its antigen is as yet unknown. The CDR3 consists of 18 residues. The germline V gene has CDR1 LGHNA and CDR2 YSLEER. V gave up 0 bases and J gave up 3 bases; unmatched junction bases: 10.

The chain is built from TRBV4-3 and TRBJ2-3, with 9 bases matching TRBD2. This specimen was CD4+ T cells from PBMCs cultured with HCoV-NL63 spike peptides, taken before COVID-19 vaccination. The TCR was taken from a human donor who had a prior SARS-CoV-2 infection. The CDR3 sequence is CASSQEVLREGRTDTQYF. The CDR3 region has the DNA TGCGCCAGCAGCCAAGAAGTGCTGCGGGAGGGCCGTACAGATACGCAGTATTTT.